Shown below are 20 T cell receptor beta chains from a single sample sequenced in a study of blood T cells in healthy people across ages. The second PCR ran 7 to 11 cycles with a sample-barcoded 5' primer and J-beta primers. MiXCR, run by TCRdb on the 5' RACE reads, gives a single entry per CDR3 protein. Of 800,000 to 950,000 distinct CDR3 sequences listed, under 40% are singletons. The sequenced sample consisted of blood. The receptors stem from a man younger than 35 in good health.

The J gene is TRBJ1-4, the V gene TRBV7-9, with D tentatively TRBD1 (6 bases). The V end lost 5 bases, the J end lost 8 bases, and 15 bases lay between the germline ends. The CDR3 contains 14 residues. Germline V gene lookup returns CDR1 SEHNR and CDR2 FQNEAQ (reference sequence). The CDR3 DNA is TGTGCCAGCAGCCTGGAGGGGGAAAGGGAAAAACTGTTTTTT. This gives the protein CASSLEGEREKLFF.

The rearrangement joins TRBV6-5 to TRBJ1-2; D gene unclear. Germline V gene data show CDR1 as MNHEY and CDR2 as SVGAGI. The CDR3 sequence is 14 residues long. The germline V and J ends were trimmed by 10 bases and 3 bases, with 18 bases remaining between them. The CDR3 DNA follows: TGTGCCACCTCGAGAGAGGGTACTCACTATGGCTACACCTTC. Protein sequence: CATSREGTHYGYTF.

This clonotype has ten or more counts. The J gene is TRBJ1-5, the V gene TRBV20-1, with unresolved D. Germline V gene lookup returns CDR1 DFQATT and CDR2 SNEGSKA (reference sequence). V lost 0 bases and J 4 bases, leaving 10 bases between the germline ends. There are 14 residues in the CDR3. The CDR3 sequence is CSARDGGMNQPQHF. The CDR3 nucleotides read TGCAGTGCTAGAGATGGCGGAATGAATCAGCCCCAGCATTTT.

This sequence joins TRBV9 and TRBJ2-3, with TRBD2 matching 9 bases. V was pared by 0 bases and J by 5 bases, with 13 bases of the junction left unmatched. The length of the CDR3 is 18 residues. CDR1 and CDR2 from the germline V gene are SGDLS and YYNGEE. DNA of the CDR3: TGTGCCAGCAGCGTAGATATTAGTGGCGGGGGGGCCGAAGATACGCAGTATTTT. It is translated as CASSVDISGGGAEDTQYF.

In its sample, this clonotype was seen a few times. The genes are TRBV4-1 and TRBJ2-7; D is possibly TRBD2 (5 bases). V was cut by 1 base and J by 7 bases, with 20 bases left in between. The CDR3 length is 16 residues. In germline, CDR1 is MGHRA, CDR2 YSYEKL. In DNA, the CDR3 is TGCGCCAGCAGCCAAGGGGCGGAGCGGTACTACAATGAGCAGTACTTC. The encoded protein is CASSQGAERYYNEQYF.

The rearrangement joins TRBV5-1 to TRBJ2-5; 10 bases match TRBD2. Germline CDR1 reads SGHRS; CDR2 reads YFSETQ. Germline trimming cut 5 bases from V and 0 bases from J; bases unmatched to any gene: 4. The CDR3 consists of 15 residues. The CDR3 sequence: CASRASGGNQETQYF. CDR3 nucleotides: TGCGCCAGCAGGGCTAGCGGGGGAAACCAAGAGACCCAGTACTTC.

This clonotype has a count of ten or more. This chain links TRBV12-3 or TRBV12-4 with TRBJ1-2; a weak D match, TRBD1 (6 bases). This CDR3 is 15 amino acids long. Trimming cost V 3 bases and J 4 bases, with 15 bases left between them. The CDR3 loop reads CASSLKGVPSYGYTF. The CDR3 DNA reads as TGTGCCAGCAGTTTGAAGGGGGTCCCCTCCTATGGCTACACCTTC.

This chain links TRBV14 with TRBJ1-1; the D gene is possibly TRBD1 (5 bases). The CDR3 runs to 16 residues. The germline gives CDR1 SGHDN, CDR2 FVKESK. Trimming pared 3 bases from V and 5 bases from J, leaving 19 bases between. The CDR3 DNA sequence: TGTGCCAGCAGCCATGGGGGACTGATGGTGGGGACTGAAGCTTTCTTT. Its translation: CASSHGGLMVGTEAFF.

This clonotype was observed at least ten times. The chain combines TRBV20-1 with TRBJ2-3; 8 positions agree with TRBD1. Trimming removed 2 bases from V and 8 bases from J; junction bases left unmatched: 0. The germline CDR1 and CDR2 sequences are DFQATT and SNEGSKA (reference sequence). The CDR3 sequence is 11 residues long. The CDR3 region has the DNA TGCAGTGCTAGACAGGGGGCTACGCAGTATTTT. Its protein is CSARQGATQYF.

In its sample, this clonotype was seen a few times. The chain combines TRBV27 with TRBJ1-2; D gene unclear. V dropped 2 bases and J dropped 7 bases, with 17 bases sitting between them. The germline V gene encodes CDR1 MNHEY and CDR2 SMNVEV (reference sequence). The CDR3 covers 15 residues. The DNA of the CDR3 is TGTGCCAGCAGTTTAAAAGGCGGACTGACCGGTGGCTACACCTTC. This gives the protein CASSLKGGLTGGYTF.

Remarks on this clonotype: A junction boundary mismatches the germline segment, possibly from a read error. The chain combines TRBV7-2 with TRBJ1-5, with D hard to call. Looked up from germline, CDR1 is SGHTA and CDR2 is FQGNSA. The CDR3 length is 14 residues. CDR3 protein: CASSLDLKNQPRHF. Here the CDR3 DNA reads TGTGCCAGCAGCTTAGACTTAAAGAATCAGCCCCGGCATTTT.

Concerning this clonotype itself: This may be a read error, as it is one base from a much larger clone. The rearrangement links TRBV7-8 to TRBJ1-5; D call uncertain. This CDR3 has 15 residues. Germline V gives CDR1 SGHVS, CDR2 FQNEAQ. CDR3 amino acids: CASSLGQDSNQPRHF. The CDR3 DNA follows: TGTGCCAGCAGCTTAGGTCAGGATAGCAATCAGCCCCGGCATTTT.

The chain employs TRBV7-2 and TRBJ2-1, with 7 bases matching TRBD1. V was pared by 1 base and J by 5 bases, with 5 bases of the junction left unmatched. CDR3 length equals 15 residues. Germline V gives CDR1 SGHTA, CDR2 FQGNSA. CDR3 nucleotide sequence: TGTGCCAGCAGCTTAGAACAGGGGACCAACAATGAGCAGTTCTTC. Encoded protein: CASSLEQGTNNEQFF.

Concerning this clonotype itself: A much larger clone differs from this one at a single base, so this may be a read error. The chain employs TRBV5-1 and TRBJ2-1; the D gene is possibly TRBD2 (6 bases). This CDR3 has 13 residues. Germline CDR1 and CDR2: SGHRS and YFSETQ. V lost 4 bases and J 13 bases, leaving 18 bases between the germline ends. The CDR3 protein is CASSGDSQETQFF. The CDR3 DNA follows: TGCGCCAGCAGCGGGGACTCCCAAGAGACCCAGTTCTTC.

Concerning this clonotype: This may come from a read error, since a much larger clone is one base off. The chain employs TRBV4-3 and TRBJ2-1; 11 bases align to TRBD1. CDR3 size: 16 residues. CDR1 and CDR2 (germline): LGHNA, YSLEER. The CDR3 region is CASSPGGTGGINEQVF. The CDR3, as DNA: TGCGCCAGCAGCCCGGGGGGGACAGGGGGTATCAATGAGCAGGTCTTC.

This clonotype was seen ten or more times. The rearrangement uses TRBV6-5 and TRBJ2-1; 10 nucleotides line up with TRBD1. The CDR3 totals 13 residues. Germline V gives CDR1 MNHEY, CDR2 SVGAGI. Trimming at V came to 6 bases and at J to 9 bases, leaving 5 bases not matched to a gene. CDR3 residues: CASSRGTGAEQFF. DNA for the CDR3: TGTGCCAGCAGCCGCGGGACAGGGGCTGAGCAGTTCTTC.

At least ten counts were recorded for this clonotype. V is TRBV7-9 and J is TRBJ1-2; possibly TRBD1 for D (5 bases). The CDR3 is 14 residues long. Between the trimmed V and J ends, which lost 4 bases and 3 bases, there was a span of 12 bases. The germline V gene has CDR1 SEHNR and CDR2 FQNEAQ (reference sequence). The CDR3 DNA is TGTGCCAGCAGCTCAGTAGGGGTTGACTATGGCTACACCTTC. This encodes CASSSVGVDYGYTF.

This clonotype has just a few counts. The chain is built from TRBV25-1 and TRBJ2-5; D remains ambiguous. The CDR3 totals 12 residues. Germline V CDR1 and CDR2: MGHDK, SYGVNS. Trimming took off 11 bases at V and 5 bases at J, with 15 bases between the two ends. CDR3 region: CAASLGAETQYF. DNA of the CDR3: TGTGCCGCATCTCTCGGAGCTGAGACCCAGTACTTC.

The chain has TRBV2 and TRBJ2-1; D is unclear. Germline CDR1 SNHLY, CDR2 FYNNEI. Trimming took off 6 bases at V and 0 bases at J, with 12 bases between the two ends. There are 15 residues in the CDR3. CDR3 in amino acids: CASRTDGSSYNEQFF. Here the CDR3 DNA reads TGTGCCAGCAGGACGGACGGAAGCTCCTACAATGAGCAGTTCTTC.

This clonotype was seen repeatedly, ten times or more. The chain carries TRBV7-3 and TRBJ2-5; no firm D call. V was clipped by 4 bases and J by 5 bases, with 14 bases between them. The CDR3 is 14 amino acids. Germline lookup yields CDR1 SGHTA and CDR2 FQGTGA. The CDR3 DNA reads TGTGCCAGCAGCTCCGATGCCCATGGGGAGACCCAGTACTTC. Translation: CASSSDAHGETQYF.